A selection of T cell receptor beta chains follows, all from one sample in a study of CD8 T cells in Susac syndrome. MiXCR was run by TCRdb on the immunoSEQ multiplex PCR reads, yielding one entry per CDR3 protein. The table shows 20,000 to 25,000 distinct CDR3 sequences, with around 94% occurring only once. The sequencing sample was made of CD8+ T cells from PBMCs. The receptors originated from a human donor in good health. The CDR3 runs from the conserved cysteine through the conserved F or W. The D gene is left open where the match is weak. The size of a clone is reported for some rows only, either as once, few or many, or as a class for expanded clones.

CDR3 protein,CDR3 DNA,J gene,D gene,V gene,clone size
CASSSRQGATGELFF,TGTGCCAGCAGTTCACGACAGGGTGCCACCGGGGAGCTGTTTTTT,TRBJ2-2,TRBD1,TRBV27,.
CSASGTGLFGSSPLHF,TGCAGTGCATCCGGGACAGGGCTTTTCGGTAGTTCACCCCTCCACTTT,TRBJ1-6,TRBD1,TRBV20-1,.
CASSEMAGGGEETQYF,TGTGCCAGCAGTGAAATGGCGGGGGGAGGTGAAGAGACCCAGTACTTC,TRBJ2-5,TRBD2,TRBV2,.
CASSSGQGVYGYTF,TGTGCCAGCAGCTCAGGACAGGGAGTGTATGGCTACACCTTC,TRBJ1-2,TRBD1,TRBV13,.
CASSLTGTYTGANVLTF,TGTGCCAGCAGTTTAACGGGGACATACACCGGGGCCAACGTCCTGACTTTC,TRBJ2-6,.,TRBV12-3/TRBV12-4,.
CASSLTGDRRNGYTF,TGTGCCAGCAGTTTAACCGGGGACAGGAGGAATGGCTACACCTTC,TRBJ1-2,TRBD1,TRBV27,.
CASHGGPGYSGNTIYF,TGTGCCAGCCACGGGGGACCGGGCTACTCTGGAAACACCATATATTTT,TRBJ1-3,.,TRBV7-6,few
CSASDRDYGYTF,TGCAGCGCCTCGGACAGGGATTATGGCTACACCTTC,TRBJ1-2,TRBD1,TRBV29-1,.
CASHGPGRGEQYF,TGTGCCAGTCACGGACCGGGACGAGGCGAGCAGTACTTC,TRBJ2-7,.,TRBV27,.
CAITTSGTGELFF,TGTGCCATCACGACTAGCGGCACCGGGGAGCTGTTTTTT,TRBJ2-2,TRBD2,TRBV10-3,.
CASSLGQGIYGYTF,TGTGCCAGCAGTTTAGGACAGGGGATTTATGGCTACACCTTC,TRBJ1-2,TRBD1,TRBV27,.
CASGSYSNQPQHF,TGTGCCAGCGGATCTTATAGCAATCAGCCCCAGCATTTT,TRBJ1-5,.,TRBV9,.
CASRVAGVGYNEQFF,TGTGCCAGCAGGGTAGCGGGGGTCGGTTACAATGAGCAGTTCTTC,TRBJ2-1,TRBD2,TRBV6-2/TRBV6-3,.
CSVAGVSNTGELFF,TGCAGCGTCGCAGGGGTGTCGAACACCGGGGAGCTGTTTTTT,TRBJ2-2,.,TRBV29-1,.
CASSLMEVTGELFF,TGTGCCAGCAGTTTAATGGAGGTGACCGGGGAGCTGTTTTTT,TRBJ2-2,.,TRBV27,.
CASSFTPYEQYF,TGTGCCAGCAGTTTTACCCCCTACGAGCAGTACTTC,TRBJ2-7,.,TRBV12-3/TRBV12-4,once
CASSEFWGSDTEAFF,TGCGCCAGCAGTGAGTTTTGGGGCTCAGACACTGAAGCTTTCTTT,TRBJ1-1,.,TRBV10-2,.
CASSDSGASGANVLTF,TGTGCCAGCAGTGACTCGGGGGCATCTGGGGCCAACGTCCTGACTTTC,TRBJ2-6,.,TRBV6-4,.
CSARMASSHNEKLFF,TGCAGTGCTAGAATGGCATCTTCGCATAATGAAAAACTGTTTTTT,TRBJ1-4,.,TRBV20-1,once
CASSAVGYNEQFF,TGCGCCAGCAGCGCAGTAGGTTACAATGAGCAGTTCTTC,TRBJ2-1,.,TRBV5-1,.
CASSSHGQYTEAFF,TGTGCCAGCTCCTCCCACGGGCAGTACACTGAAGCTTTCTTT,TRBJ1-1,.,TRBV27,.
CASSIEGGQEQFF,TGTGCCAGCAGCATAGAGGGGGGGCAAGAGCAGTTCTTC,TRBJ2-1,.,TRBV5-4,.
CSASLPLSLAGGGHTQYF,TGCAGTGCTTCCCTACCCCTCTCACTAGCGGGGGGAGGGCATACGCAGTATTTT,TRBJ2-3,TRBD2,TRBV20-1,.
CASGRGEFKYF,TGTGCCAGCGGGCGGGGTGAGTTCAAGTACTTC,TRBJ2-7,.,TRBV25-1,.
CASTGQYNEQFF,TGTGCCAGCACGGGACAGTACAATGAGCAGTTCTTC,TRBJ2-1,TRBD1,TRBV7-9,.
CASRPGQGNTEAFF,TGTGCCAGCAGGCCGGGACAGGGGAACACTGAAGCTTTCTTT,TRBJ1-1,TRBD1,TRBV5-5,.
CASSLEYSGPGLDTQYF,TGTGCCAGCAGCTTAGAATACAGCGGACCGGGGCTTGATACGCAGTATTTT,TRBJ2-3,.,TRBV11-2,.
CASRRDDSSYEQYF,TGTGCCAGCAGAAGGGACGACTCCTCCTACGAGCAGTACTTC,TRBJ2-7,.,TRBV6-6,.
CASSQEEGKPQHF,TGCGCCAGCAGCCAAGAGGAGGGTAAGCCCCAGCATTTT,TRBJ1-5,.,TRBV4-3,.
CGSGPYNEQFF,TGTGGCAGCGGACCGTACAATGAGCAGTTCTTC,TRBJ2-1,.,TRBV27,.
CASSFGREQYF,TGTGCCAGCAGTTTCGGACGGGAGCAGTACTTC,TRBJ2-7,.,TRBV6-2/TRBV6-3,.
CSVRDTNTEAFF,TGCAGCGTGCGGGACACCAACACTGAAGCTTTCTTT,TRBJ1-1,.,TRBV29-1,.
CSARDARSANEKLFF,TGCAGTGCTAGAGATGCTCGTTCAGCTAATGAAAAACTGTTTTTT,TRBJ1-4,.,TRBV20-1,.
CSAEGGSEAFF,TGCAGCGCCGAGGGGGGTAGTGAAGCTTTCTTT,TRBJ1-1,.,TRBV29-1,.
CSVLKTGTGGFQDTF,TGCAGCGTTTTAAAGACCGGGACAGGAGGTTTTCAGGACACCTTC,TRBJ1-2,TRBD1,TRBV29-1,once
CASSQSTGFTEAFF,TGCGCCAGCAGTCAATCGACAGGGTTCACTGAAGCTTTCTTT,TRBJ1-1,TRBD1,TRBV23-1,.
CASSVAANYGYTF,TGTGCCAGCAGTGTCGCGGCTAACTATGGCTACACCTTC,TRBJ1-2,.,TRBV2,.
CASSLTGNQPQHF,TGTGCCAGTAGTCTTACAGGGAATCAGCCCCAGCATTTT,TRBJ1-5,.,TRBV19,.
CASTQEDGTEAFF,TGTGCCAGTACCCAGGAGGACGGCACTGAAGCTTTCTTT,TRBJ1-1,.,TRBV19,once
CASSQGSGGPHTDTQYF,TGCGCCAGCAGCCAAGGTAGCGGGGGGCCCCACACAGATACGCAGTATTTT,TRBJ2-3,TRBD2,TRBV4-3,.
CASGRLVTGYTDTQYF,TGCGCCAGCGGGCGCTTGGTAACGGGGTACACGGATACGCAGTATTTT,TRBJ2-3,.,TRBV5-1,.
CASSYPDGGSLDTQYF,TGTGCCAGCAGTTATCCAGACGGGGGGAGTTTGGATACGCAGTATTTT,TRBJ2-3,TRBD2,TRBV6-6,.
CASSRPRDLQETQYF,TGTGCCAGCAGTCGTCCCCGGGACTTGCAAGAGACCCAGTACTTC,TRBJ2-5,.,TRBV12-3/TRBV12-4,.
CASSLRGVENEQFF,TGTGCCAGCAGCCTTCGAGGGGTTGAGAATGAGCAGTTCTTC,TRBJ2-1,.,TRBV5-4,.
CASSDGGVRETQYF,TGTGCCAGCAGTGATGGGGGCGTGCGGGAGACCCAGTACTTC,TRBJ2-5,.,TRBV25-1,.
CSAEGLGSSYNEQFF,TGCAGCGCTGAGGGGCTAGGCAGCTCCTACAATGAGCAGTTCTTC,TRBJ2-1,.,TRBV29-1,.
CASSLWRTGELFF,TGTGCCAGCAGCTTGTGGAGGACCGGGGAGCTGTTTTTT,TRBJ2-2,.,TRBV5-6,.
CSVPGQTSYEQYF,TGCAGTGTCCCAGGACAGACCTCCTACGAGCAGTACTTC,TRBJ2-7,.,TRBV20-1,.
CASSSATGRGTGELFF,TGTGCCAGCAGCTCAGCGACAGGGCGCGGCACCGGGGAGCTGTTTTTT,TRBJ2-2,TRBD1,TRBV13,.
CASSLDSLGTEAFF,TGTGCCAGCAGCCTAGACAGCTTGGGCACTGAAGCTTTCTTT,TRBJ1-1,.,TRBV7-9,once
CASSQSGTGTYEQYF,TGTGCCAGCAGCCAATCAGGGACGGGTACCTACGAGCAGTACTTC,TRBJ2-7,.,TRBV7-6,.
CASRDRDYGYTF,TGTGCCAGCAGGGACAGAGACTATGGCTACACCTTC,TRBJ1-2,.,TRBV6-1,.
CASSPGPITYEQYF,TGTGCCAGCAGCCCAGGACCGATTACCTACGAGCAGTACTTC,TRBJ2-7,.,TRBV12-3/TRBV12-4,.
CASSETTGDTGELFF,TGTGCCAGCAGTGAAACAACGGGGGACACCGGGGAGCTGTTTTTT,TRBJ2-2,.,TRBV6-4,once
CASSIRGGVYNEQFF,TGTGCCAGTAGTATTCGCGGGGGGGTCTACAATGAGCAGTTCTTC,TRBJ2-1,TRBD2,TRBV19,.
CASSLRDGSGNTIYF,TGTGCCAGCAGTTTAAGAGACGGCTCTGGAAACACCATATATTTT,TRBJ1-3,.,TRBV7-8,.
CASSLVGQGPGELFF,TGTGCCAGCAGCCTGGTCGGACAGGGACCCGGGGAGCTGTTTTTT,TRBJ2-2,TRBD1,TRBV7-9,.
CASSLRGAPTEAFF,TGTGCCAGCAGCTTGCGCGGGGCGCCCACTGAAGCTTTCTTT,TRBJ1-1,.,TRBV5-4,once